This T cell receptor (beta chain) was sequenced in a study of vaccination effects on CD4 cells after COVID-19. Whole-study context: Two recovered convalescent patients were sampled 16 days and one week pre-vaccination.

Using viral peptide pools, the ViraFEST assay grew out antigen-specific CD4+ T cells prior to sequencing. The authors isolated CD4+ T cells after ten to eleven days of culture. The infection with SARS-CoV-2 (confirmed by PCR) occurred in this person between March and December 2020. Roughly 2 million PBMC per well were cultured with around 11 IU/ml IL-2 and about 9.8 ug/ml peptides. V gave up 5 bases and J gave up 0 bases; unmatched junction bases: 6. CDR1 MNHEY and CDR2 SVGEGT come from the germline V gene. This CDR3 spans 15 amino acids. A remark on this clone: Its target is not known.

Clones were sequenced by immunoSEQ multiplex PCR, and TCRdb holds only the in-frame ones, with some missing. The sample contains tens of thousands of clones, roughly 66% of which appear only once. This receptor was identified in a human donor who had a prior SARS-CoV-2 infection. Sequences were derived from CD4+ T cells from PBMCs cultured with a peptide pool, sampled before COVID-19 vaccination. This chain links TRBV6-2 or TRBV6-3 with TRBJ2-7; TRBD1 matches at 8 bases. In nucleotides, the CDR3 is TGTGCCAGCAGTGACCGACAGGGGAGCTCCTACGAGCAGTACTTC. Residues: CASSDRQGSSYEQYF.